This T cell receptor (beta chain) was sequenced in a study of spatial heterogeneity in lung cancer. Turning to the study itself: Sequencing consistently turned up more beta-chain sequences than alpha-chain sequences. Raw reads contained each unique TCR and UMI combination more than ten times on average.

Time point defined: sample taken at primary tumor resection. Donors were 72 untreated early-stage non-small cell lung cancer patients. Study-wide results and caveats: Intratumoral expanded alpha and beta TCR counts were found to track tumor mutation counts.

CDR1 SGHTA and CDR2 FQGNSA come from the germline V gene. With V trimmed by 8 bases and J by 9 bases, 11 bases remained unmatched. There are 14 residues in the CDR3. Individual TCR cDNA molecules each bore their own unique molecular identifier. TCRdb called the 5' RACE reads again in MiXCR, with one record for every CDR3 protein. This sample has 20,000 to 30,000 distinct CDR3 sequences, with 8.8% found just once. Note on this clonotype: As yet, its antigen is unknown.

The chain has TRBV7-2 and TRBJ2-2, with 8 positions matching TRBD2. The input for sequencing was lung tumor tissue, taken at surgery. The clonotype originates from a male donor with early-stage non-small cell lung cancer. The DNA of the CDR3 is TGTGCCAGCTTCCCCGGGACTAGTAGCCGGGAGCTGTTTTTT. This gives the protein CASFPGTSSRELFF.